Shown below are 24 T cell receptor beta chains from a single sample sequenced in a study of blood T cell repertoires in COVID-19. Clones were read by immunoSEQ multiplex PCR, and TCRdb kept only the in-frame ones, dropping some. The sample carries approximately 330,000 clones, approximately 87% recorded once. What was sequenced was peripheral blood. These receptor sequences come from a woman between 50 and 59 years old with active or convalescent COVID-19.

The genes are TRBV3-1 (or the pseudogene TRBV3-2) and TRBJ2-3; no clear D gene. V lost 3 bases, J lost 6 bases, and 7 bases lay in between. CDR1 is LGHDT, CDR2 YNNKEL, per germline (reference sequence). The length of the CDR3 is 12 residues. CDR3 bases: TGTGCCAGCAGCCACCGGTGGGATACGCAGTATTTT. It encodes CASSHRWDTQYF.

The CDR3 nucleotides read TGCGCCAGCAGCCAATTTGTCGGGGAAATTCGGGAGCAGTACTTC. It translates to CASSQFVGEIREQYF. The genes are TRBV4-1 and TRBJ2-7; perhaps TRBD2 as D (5 bases). Trimming shortened V by 2 bases and J by 7 bases, and 18 bases separated the two germline ends. The CDR3 loop spans 15 amino acids. Germline CDR1 MGHRA, CDR2 YSYEKL.

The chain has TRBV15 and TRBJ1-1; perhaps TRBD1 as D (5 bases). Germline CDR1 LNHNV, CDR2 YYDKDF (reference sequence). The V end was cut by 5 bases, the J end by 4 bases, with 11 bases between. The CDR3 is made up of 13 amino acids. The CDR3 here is CATSARGGTEAFF. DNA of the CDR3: TGTGCCACCAGCGCCCGGGGGGGCACTGAAGCTTTCTTT.

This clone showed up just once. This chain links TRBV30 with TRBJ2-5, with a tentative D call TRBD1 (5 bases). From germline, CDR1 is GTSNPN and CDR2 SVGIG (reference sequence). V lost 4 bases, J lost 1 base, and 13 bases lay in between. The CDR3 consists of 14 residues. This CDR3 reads CAWKGFGSQETQYF. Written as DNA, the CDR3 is TGTGCCTGGAAGGGGTTTGGAAGCCAAGAGACCCAGTACTTC.

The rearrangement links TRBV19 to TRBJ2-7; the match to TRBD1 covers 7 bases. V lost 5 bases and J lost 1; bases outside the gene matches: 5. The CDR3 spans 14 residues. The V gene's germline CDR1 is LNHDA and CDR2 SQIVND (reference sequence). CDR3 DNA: TGTGCCAGTAGTTCCGGGACAGCATCCTACGAGCAGTACTTC. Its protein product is CASSSGTASYEQYF.

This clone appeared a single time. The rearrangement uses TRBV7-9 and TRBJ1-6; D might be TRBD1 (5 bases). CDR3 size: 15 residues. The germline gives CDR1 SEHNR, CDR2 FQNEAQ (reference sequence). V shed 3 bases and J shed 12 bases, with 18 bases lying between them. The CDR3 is CASSFGAASERPLHF. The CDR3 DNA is TGTGCCAGCAGCTTTGGGGCAGCCTCCGAGAGACCCCTCCACTTT.

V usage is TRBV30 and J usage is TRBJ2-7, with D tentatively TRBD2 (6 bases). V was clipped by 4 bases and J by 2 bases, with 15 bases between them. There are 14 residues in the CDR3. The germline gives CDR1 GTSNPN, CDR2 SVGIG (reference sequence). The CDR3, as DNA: TGTGCCTGGACCCCAAGCGGGCTCACCTACGAGCAGTACTTC. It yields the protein CAWTPSGLTYEQYF. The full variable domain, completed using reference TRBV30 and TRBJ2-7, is SQTIHQWPATLVQPVGSPLSLECTVEGTSNPNLYWYRQAAGRGLQLLFYSVGIGQISSEVPQNLSASRPQDRQFILSSKKLLLSDSGFYLCAWTPSGLTYEQYFGPGTRLTVT.

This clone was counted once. The CDR3 is CAISGTGVLGQPQHF. CDR3 in DNA: TGTGCCATCAGTGGGACAGGGGTATTGGGACAGCCCCAGCATTTT. The chain couples TRBV10-3 to TRBJ1-5; 9 bases fit TRBD1. From germline, CDR1 is ENHRY and CDR2 SYGVKD. The junction had 8 bases not matched to a gene; V was cut back by 4 bases and J by 7 bases. This CDR3 spans 15 amino acids.

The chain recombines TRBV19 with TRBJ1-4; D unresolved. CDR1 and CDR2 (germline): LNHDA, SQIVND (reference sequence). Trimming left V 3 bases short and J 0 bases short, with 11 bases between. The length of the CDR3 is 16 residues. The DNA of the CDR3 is TGTGCCAGTAGTATCTGGTCAGAAGCAACTAATGAAAAACTGTTTTTT. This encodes CASSIWSEATNEKLFF.

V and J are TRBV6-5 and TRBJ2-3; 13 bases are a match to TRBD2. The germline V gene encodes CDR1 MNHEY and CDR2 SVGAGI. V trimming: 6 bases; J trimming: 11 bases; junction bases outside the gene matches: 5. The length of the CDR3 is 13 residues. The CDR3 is CASSPRLAGGQYF. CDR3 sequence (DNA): TGTGCCAGCAGCCCCCGACTAGCGGGGGGGCAGTATTTT.

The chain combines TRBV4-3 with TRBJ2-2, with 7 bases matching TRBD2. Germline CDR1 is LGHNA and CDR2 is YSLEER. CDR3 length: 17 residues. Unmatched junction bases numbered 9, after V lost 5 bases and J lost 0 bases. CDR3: CASSEPVGGSNTGELFF. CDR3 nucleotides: TGCGCCAGCAGCGAACCCGTCGGGGGGTCGAACACCGGGGAGCTGTTTTTT.

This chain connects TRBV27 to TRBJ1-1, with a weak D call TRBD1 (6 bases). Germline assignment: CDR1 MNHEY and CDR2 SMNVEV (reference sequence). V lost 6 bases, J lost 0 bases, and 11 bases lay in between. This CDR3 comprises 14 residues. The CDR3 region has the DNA TGTGCCAGCAGCCAGGGGATAATGAACACTGAAGCTTTCTTT. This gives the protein CASSQGIMNTEAFF.

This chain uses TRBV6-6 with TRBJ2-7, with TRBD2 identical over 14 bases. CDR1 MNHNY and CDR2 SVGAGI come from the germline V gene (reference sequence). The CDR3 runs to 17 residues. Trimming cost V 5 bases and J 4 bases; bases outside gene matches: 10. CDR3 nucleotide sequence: TGTGCCAGCAGTCGAACCGGGACTAGCGGGAGAGTTTACGAGCAGTACTTC. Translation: CASSRTGTSGRVYEQYF.

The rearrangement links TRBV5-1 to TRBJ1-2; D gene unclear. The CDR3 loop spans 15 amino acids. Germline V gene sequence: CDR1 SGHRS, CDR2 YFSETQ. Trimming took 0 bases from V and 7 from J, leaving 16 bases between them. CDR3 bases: TGCGCCAGCAGCTTGGGCCCCAATTTCCGGGGTGGCTACACCTTC. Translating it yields CASSLGPNFRGGYTF.

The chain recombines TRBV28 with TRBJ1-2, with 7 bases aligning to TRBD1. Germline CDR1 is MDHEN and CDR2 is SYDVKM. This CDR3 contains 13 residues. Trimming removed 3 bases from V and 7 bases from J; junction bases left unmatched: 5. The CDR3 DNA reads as TGTGCCAGCAGTTTTGTTAGGGGGCTTGGCTACACCTTC. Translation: CASSFVRGLGYTF.

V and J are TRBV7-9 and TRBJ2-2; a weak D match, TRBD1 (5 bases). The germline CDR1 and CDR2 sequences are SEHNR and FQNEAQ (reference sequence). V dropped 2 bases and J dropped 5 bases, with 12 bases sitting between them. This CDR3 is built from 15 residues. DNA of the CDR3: TGTGCCAGCAGCTTATTTGGCAGGGAAACCGGGGAGCTGTTTTTT. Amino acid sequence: CASSLFGRETGELFF.

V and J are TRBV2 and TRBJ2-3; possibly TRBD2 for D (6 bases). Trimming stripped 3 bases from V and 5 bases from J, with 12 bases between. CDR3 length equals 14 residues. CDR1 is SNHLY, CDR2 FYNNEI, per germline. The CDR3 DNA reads TGTGCCAGCAGTGACGATCAGGGAGGAGATACGCAGTATTTT. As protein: CASSDDQGGDTQYF.

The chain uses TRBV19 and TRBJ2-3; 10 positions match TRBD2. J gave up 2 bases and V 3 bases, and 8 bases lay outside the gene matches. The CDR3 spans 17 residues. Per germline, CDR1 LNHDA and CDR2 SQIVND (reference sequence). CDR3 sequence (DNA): TGTGCCAGTAGTATGTTAGAGCGGGGGGGATACACAGATACGCAGTATTTT. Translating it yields CASSMLERGGYTDTQYF.

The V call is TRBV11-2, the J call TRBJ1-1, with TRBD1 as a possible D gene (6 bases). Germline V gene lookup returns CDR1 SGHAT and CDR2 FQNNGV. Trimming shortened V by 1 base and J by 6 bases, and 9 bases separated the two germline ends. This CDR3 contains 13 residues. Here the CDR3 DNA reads TGTGCCAGCAGCTTAGTCGGGGGGCCTGAAGCTTTCTTT. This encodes CASSLVGGPEAFF.

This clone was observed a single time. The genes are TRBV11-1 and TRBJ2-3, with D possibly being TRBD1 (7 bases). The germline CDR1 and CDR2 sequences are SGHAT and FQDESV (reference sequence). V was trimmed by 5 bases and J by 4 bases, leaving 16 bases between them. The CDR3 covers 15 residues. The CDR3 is CASSVGGGGADTQYF. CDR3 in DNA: TGTGCCAGCAGCGTTGGAGGAGGGGGCGCAGATACGCAGTATTTT.

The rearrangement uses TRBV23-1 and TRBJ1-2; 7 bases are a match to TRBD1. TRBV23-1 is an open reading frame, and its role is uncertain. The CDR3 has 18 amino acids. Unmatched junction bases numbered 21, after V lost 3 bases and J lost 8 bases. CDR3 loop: CASSHGPHGTGVLGGYTF. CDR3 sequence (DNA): TGCGCCAGCAGTCACGGACCCCACGGCACAGGGGTCCTCGGAGGCTACACCTTC.

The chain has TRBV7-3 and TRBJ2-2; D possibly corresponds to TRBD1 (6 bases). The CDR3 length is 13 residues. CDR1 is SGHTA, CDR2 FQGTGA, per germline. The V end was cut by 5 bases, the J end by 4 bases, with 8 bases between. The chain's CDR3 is CASSSRGTGELFF. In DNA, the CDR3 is TGTGCCAGCAGCAGCAGGGGCACCGGGGAGCTGTTTTTT.

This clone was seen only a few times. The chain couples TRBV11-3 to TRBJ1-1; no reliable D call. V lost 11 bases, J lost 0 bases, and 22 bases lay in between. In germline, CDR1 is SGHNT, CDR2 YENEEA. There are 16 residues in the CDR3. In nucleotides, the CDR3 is TGTGCCTGCCAACCTGGAGGAAGTACGATGAACACTGAAGCTTTCTTT. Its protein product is CACQPGGSTMNTEAFF.

The CDR3 DNA reads TGTGCCAGCAGCTCTGTAGCGGGAGAGTCAGATACGCAGTATTTT. Its protein is CASSSVAGESDTQYF. The rearrangement links TRBV7-2 to TRBJ2-3; 9 nucleotides match TRBD2. This CDR3 has 15 amino acids. Germline lookup yields CDR1 SGHTA and CDR2 FQGNSA. J lost 4 bases, V lost 4 bases, and 6 bases had no gene match.